The next 30 T cell receptor beta chains were all read from a single sample in a study of blood T cell repertoires in COVID-19. TCRdb's table, derived via immunoSEQ multiplex PCR, lists solely in-frame clones and lacks some. This sample has approximately 50,000 clones, with 85% to 90% found just once. The source material was peripheral blood. The receptors derive from a man aged 55-75 years with acute or convalescent COVID-19.

V is TRBV27 and J is TRBJ2-6, with D perhaps matching TRBD1 (6 bases). CDR1 and CDR2 from the germline V gene are MNHEY and SMNVEV (reference sequence). Between the trimmed V and J ends, which lost 7 bases and 0 bases, there was a span of 13 bases. CDR3 length: 16 residues. CDR3: CASTAQGLSGANVLTF. DNA of the CDR3: TGTGCCAGCACCGCCCAGGGGCTCTCTGGGGCCAACGTCCTGACTTTC. Full variable domain (rest looked up from reference TRBV27 and TRBJ2-6): EAQVTQNPRYLITVTGKKLTVTCSQNMNHEYMSWYRQDPGLGLRQIYYSMNVEVTDKGDVPEGYKVSRKEKRNFPLILESPSPNQTSLYFCASTAQGLSGANVLTFGAGSRLTVL.

The gene calls are TRBV7-3 and TRBJ2-2; 11 bases match TRBD1. Losses at the gene ends were 5 bases for V and 5 bases for J; bases not matched to a gene: 4. CDR1 is SGHTA, CDR2 FQGTGA, per germline. There are 15 residues in the CDR3. CDR3 in DNA: TGTGCCAGCAGCACCGGGGACAGGGGGACCGGGGAGCTGTTTTTT. It yields the protein CASSTGDRGTGELFF.

The rearrangement joins TRBV6-2 or TRBV6-3 to TRBJ2-1, with D possibly being TRBD1 (5 bases). The CDR3 has 15 amino acids. Germline V CDR1 and CDR2: MNHEY, SVGEGT. Trimming removed 2 bases at V and 5 bases at J, with 13 bases between. The CDR3 protein is CASSYDLGRDNEQFF. The CDR3 DNA reads TGTGCCAGCAGTTACGATCTGGGGCGTGACAATGAGCAGTTCTTC.

This rearrangement joins TRBV5-1 to TRBJ1-4; a possible D gene is TRBD1 (6 bases). Germline CDR1 reads SGHRS; CDR2 reads YFSETQ. This CDR3 contains 16 residues. The germline V and J ends were trimmed by 7 bases and 2 bases, with 18 bases remaining between them. As DNA, the CDR3 is TGCGCCAGCTCTGGGGGGGGGCGTGCGACTAATGAAAAACTGTTTTTT. This encodes CASSGGGRATNEKLFF.

The chain links TRBV18 to TRBJ1-2; possibly TRBD1 for D (5 bases). Per germline, CDR1 KGHSH and CDR2 LQKENI. The CDR3 runs to 14 residues. The V gene lost 3 bases and the J gene lost 5 bases, with 13 bases spanning the gap. In DNA form, the CDR3 reads TGTGCCAGCTCACCGCAGGGCGAAGGGTATGGCTACACCTTC. Its protein product is CASSPQGEGYGYTF. The full variable domain, completed using reference TRBV18 and TRBJ1-2, is NAGVMQNPRHLVRRRGQEARLRCSPMKGHSHVYWYRQLPEEGLKFMVYLQKENIIDESGMPKERFSAEFPKEGPSILRIQQVVRGDSAAYFCASSPQGEGYGYTFGSGTRLTVV.

The gene calls are TRBV10-3 and TRBJ2-2, with TRBD1 matching 10 bases. This CDR3 is built from 14 residues. Germline lookup yields CDR1 ENHRY and CDR2 SYGVKD. Unmatched junction bases numbered 1, after V lost 4 bases and J lost 5 bases. The CDR3 sequence is CAISGDRGTGELFF. CDR3 in DNA: TGTGCCATCAGTGGGGACAGGGGTACCGGGGAGCTGTTTTTT.

The chain uses TRBV4-1 and TRBJ2-2; D is perhaps TRBD2 (5 bases). The CDR3 loop spans 15 amino acids. Looked up from germline, CDR1 is MGHRA and CDR2 is YSYEKL. V was clipped by 4 bases and J by 0 bases, with 9 bases between them. CDR3 DNA: TGCGCCAGCAGCCGTGGAGGATCGAACACCGGGGAGCTGTTTTTT. Its protein is CASSRGGSNTGELFF.

The chain joins TRBV5-1 to TRBJ2-5; 9 bases fit TRBD1. Trimming removed 4 bases from V and 5 bases from J; junction bases left unmatched: 6. The CDR3 loop spans 14 amino acids. Per the germline V gene, CDR1 is SGHRS and CDR2 is YFSETQ. The CDR3, as DNA: TGCGCCAGCAGCATACAGGGGGCTGATGAGACCCAGTACTTC. It yields the protein CASSIQGADETQYF.

This chain links TRBV9 with TRBJ1-1, with TRBD1 as a possible D gene (6 bases). Germline assignment: CDR1 SGDLS and CDR2 YYNGEE. V lost 0 bases to trimming and J lost 4 bases, with 10 bases between them. The CDR3 sequence is 14 residues long. The CDR3 spells CASSVGGGSTEAFF. The CDR3 region has the DNA TGTGCCAGCAGCGTAGGAGGGGGTAGCACTGAAGCTTTCTTT.

The chain carries TRBV5-1 and TRBJ2-5, with D possibly matching TRBD2 (6 bases). CDR3 length equals 14 residues. Germline-derived CDR1 and CDR2 are SGHRS and YFSETQ. Trimming stripped 0 bases from V and 7 bases from J, with 13 bases between. The chain's CDR3 is CASSLDGREGTQYF. The CDR3 DNA reads as TGCGCCAGCAGCTTGGATGGGCGGGAAGGGACCCAGTACTTC.

J is TRBJ2-3 and V is TRBV7-9, with D tentatively TRBD2 (5 bases). The V gene's germline CDR1 is SEHNR and CDR2 FQNEAQ (reference sequence). The V gene lost 3 bases and the J gene lost 11 bases, with 9 bases spanning the gap. This CDR3 region has 11 residues. This CDR3 reads CASSLEVGQYF. The CDR3 region has the DNA TGTGCCAGCAGCTTGGAGGTAGGGCAGTATTTT.

The CDR3 loop is CASRLTGATEAFF. The CDR3 DNA reads TGTGCCAGCAGATTGACAGGGGCCACTGAAGCTTTCTTT. V usage is TRBV6-5 and J usage is TRBJ1-1, with 8 bases fitting TRBD1. The CDR3 loop spans 13 amino acids. Germline trimming cut 6 bases from V and 4 bases from J; bases unmatched to any gene: 4. Per germline, CDR1 MNHEY and CDR2 SVGAGI.

The V call is TRBV6-6, the J call TRBJ1-6; D is possibly TRBD1 (6 bases). V lost 5 bases, J lost 5 bases, and 13 bases lay in between. The germline CDR1 and CDR2 sequences are MNHNY and SVGAGI (reference sequence). The CDR3 totals 15 residues. CDR3 in DNA: TGTGCCAGCAGTCCGACAGGAGGTGATAATTCACCCCTCCACTTT. Its translation is CASSPTGGDNSPLHF.

The J gene is TRBJ2-7, the V gene TRBV5-6; D not resolved. Trimming cost V 1 base and J 0 bases, with 8 bases left between them. The germline gives CDR1 SGHDT, CDR2 YYEEEE. The CDR3 length is 14 residues. CDR3: CASSLTVLSYEQYF. The CDR3 DNA follows: TGTGCCAGCAGCTTGACGGTCCTCTCCTACGAGCAGTACTTC.

This clone was detected only once. The DNA of the CDR3 is TGTGCCAGCAGCGTAGCTTCAGGACAGGGCCACTCCGGAAACACCATATATTTT. Protein sequence: CASSVASGQGHSGNTIYF. This sequence joins TRBV9 and TRBJ1-3, with TRBD1 matching over 8 bases. The CDR3 consists of 18 residues. Germline V gene data show CDR1 as SGDLS and CDR2 as YYNGEE. V was pared by 0 bases and J by 4 bases, with 12 bases of the junction left unmatched. The full variable domain, in which reference TRBV9 and TRBJ1-3 provide the parts outside the CDR3, is DSGVTQTPKHLITATGQRVTLRCSPRSGDLSVYWYQQSLDQGLQFLIQYYNGEERAKGNILERFSAQQFPDLHSELNLSSLELGDSALYFCASSVASGQGHSGNTIYFGEGSWLTVV.

The J gene is TRBJ2-3, the V gene TRBV5-4, with a tentative D call TRBD1 (5 bases). The germline V gene encodes CDR1 SGHNT and CDR2 YYREEE (reference sequence). V gave up 4 bases and J gave up 5 bases, with 11 bases separating them. The CDR3 spans 13 residues. The CDR3 region is CASSPPQGDTQYF. In nucleotides, the CDR3 is TGTGCCAGCAGCCCACCTCAGGGAGATACGCAGTATTTT.

As DNA, the CDR3 is TGTGCCAGCAGTGAAGCGTCTTACAGACCAACTAATGAAAAACTGTTTTTT. Protein sequence: CASSEASYRPTNEKLFF. V usage is TRBV6-1 and J usage is TRBJ1-4; D gene uncertain. V was trimmed by 0 bases and J by 0 bases, leaving 11 bases between them. This CDR3 is 17 amino acids long. The V gene's germline CDR1 is MNHNS and CDR2 SASEGT.

The CDR3 protein is CASSSLNRAGGNNEQFF. The CDR3 nucleotides are TGCGCCAGCAGCTCCCTGAACCGGGCGGGCGGCAACAATGAGCAGTTCTTC. V is TRBV5-1 and J is TRBJ2-1; a possible D gene is TRBD2 (5 bases). V was clipped by 3 bases and J by 5 bases, with 21 bases between them. Germline V gene sequence: CDR1 SGHRS, CDR2 YFSETQ. This CDR3 region has 17 residues.

The chain carries TRBV19 and TRBJ2-7, with 9 bases that match TRBD1. The CDR3 runs to 15 residues. J lost 7 bases, V lost 6 bases, and 13 bases had no gene match. The germline V gene has CDR1 LNHDA and CDR2 SQIVND (reference sequence). CDR3 amino acids: CASRPSRDRVREQYF. DNA for the CDR3: TGTGCCAGTAGACCGAGCCGGGACAGGGTCAGGGAGCAGTACTTC.

The rearrangement joins TRBV5-1 to TRBJ2-3; D perhaps matches TRBD1 (5 bases). V gave up 1 base and J gave up 1 base, with 13 bases separating them. CDR1 is SGHRS and CDR2 is YFSETQ in the germline V gene. The CDR3 loop spans 16 amino acids. The CDR3 spells CASSLPRAPGTDTQYF. The CDR3 coding sequence is TGCGCCAGCAGCTTGCCCAGGGCCCCAGGCACAGATACGCAGTATTTT.

The CDR3 is CASSSGSGQGWEKLFF. The CDR3 DNA sequence: TGTGCCAGCAGCTCTGGCTCGGGACAGGGGTGGGAAAAACTGTTTTTT. The chain combines TRBV5-5 with TRBJ1-4; TRBD1 matches at 10 bases. J lost 8 bases, V lost 3 bases, and 10 bases had no gene match. This CDR3 comprises 16 residues. Germline V gene sequence: CDR1 SGHKS, CDR2 YYEKEE (reference sequence). Drawing the rest from reference TRBV5-5 and TRBJ1-4, the complete variable domain is DAGVTQSPTHLIKTRGQQVTLRCSPISGHKSVSWYQQVLGQGPQFIFQYYEKEERGRGNFPDRFSARQFPNYSSELNVNALLLGDSALYLCASSSGSGQGWEKLFFGSGTQLSVL.

CDR3 amino acids: CASRWGQGGYNEQFF. The CDR3 DNA is TGTGCCAGCAGATGGGGACAGGGGGGCTACAATGAGCAGTTCTTC. The gene calls are TRBV2 and TRBJ2-1; 11 bases match TRBD1. The CDR3 consists of 15 residues. Germline lookup yields CDR1 SNHLY and CDR2 FYNNEI. After removal of 6 bases from V and 3 bases from J, the junction contained 4 bases not matched to a gene.

The V and J genes are TRBV5-1 and TRBJ2-5; the match to TRBD1 covers 8 bases. Germline V gene lookup returns CDR1 SGHRS and CDR2 YFSETQ. V shed 5 bases and J 5 bases; nucleotides not matched to a gene: 11. This CDR3 has 15 amino acids. CDR3 in amino acids: CASSTDRGPQETQYF. The CDR3 DNA follows: TGCGCCAGCAGTACAGACAGGGGTCCCCAGGAGACCCAGTACTTC.

This chain links TRBV12-3 or TRBV12-4 with TRBJ1-2, with 9 bases aligning to TRBD1. With V trimmed by 8 bases and J by 8 bases, 9 bases remained unmatched. The CDR3 runs 13 residues. The CDR3 region has the DNA TGTGCCAGCGGCAACAGGGGGCGGGAGGGCTACACCTTC. This translates into CASGNRGREGYTF.

The V gene is TRBV27, the J gene TRBJ1-5, with D maybe TRBD1 (6 bases). Germline loops: CDR1 MNHEY, CDR2 SMNVEV (reference sequence). The CDR3 runs to 17 residues. V was clipped by 5 bases and J by 4 bases, with 21 bases between them. The CDR3, as DNA: TGTGCCAGCAGTCTACGACAAGGAGGGGGGGAGAATCAGCCCCAGCATTTT. Its protein is CASSLRQGGGENQPQHF.

This chain joins TRBV7-2 and TRBJ1-1, with D possibly TRBD1 on 6 matching bases. The germline V and J ends were trimmed by 6 bases and 2 bases, with 16 bases remaining between them. This CDR3 region has 15 residues. Germline loops: CDR1 SGHTA, CDR2 FQGNSA. In DNA form, the CDR3 reads TGTGCCAGCAGACGTTCGACAGGATCCAACACTGAAGCTTTCTTT. Protein product: CASRRSTGSNTEAFF.

For the CDR3, the DNA is TGTGCCAGCAGCTTAGGACTAGCGGGAGCAGAGACCCAGTACTTC. This codes for CASSLGLAGAETQYF. V is TRBV7-2 and J is TRBJ2-5; TRBD2 matches 12 bases. This CDR3 comprises 15 residues. In germline, CDR1 is SGHTA, CDR2 FQGNSA. Losses at the gene ends were 1 base for V and 4 bases for J; bases not matched to a gene: 1.

This clone is large by share. This sequence joins TRBV4-1 and TRBJ2-3, with TRBD2 matching 8 bases. Germline-derived CDR1 and CDR2 are MGHRA and YSYEKL. V shed 0 bases, J shed 0 bases, and the junction held 5 bases outside the gene matches. CDR3 length: 17 residues. The CDR3 DNA sequence: TGCGCCAGCAGCCAAGACGGAGCGGGAGTTAGCACAGATACGCAGTATTTT. Amino acid sequence: CASSQDGAGVSTDTQYF.

The rearrangement joins TRBV28 to TRBJ2-5; a weak D match, TRBD1 (5 bases). This CDR3 contains 15 residues. CDR1 is MDHEN and CDR2 is SYDVKM in the germline V gene. V was pared by 3 bases and J by 5 bases, with 16 bases between. This CDR3 is CASSFYQGRAETQYF. The CDR3 DNA is TGTGCCAGCAGTTTCTATCAGGGTCGGGCCGAGACCCAGTACTTC. Full variable domain (missing parts from reference TRBV28 and TRBJ2-5): DVKVTQSSRYLVKRTGEKVFLECVQDMDHENMFWYRQDPGLGLRLIYFSYDVKMKEKGDIPEGYSVSREKKERFSLILESASTNQTSMYLCASSFYQGRAETQYFGPGTRLLVL.

The V and J genes are TRBV24-1 and TRBJ2-5, with TRBD2 as a possible D gene (5 bases). The V and J ends lost 4 bases and 5 bases respectively, with 13 bases between them. Per germline, CDR1 KGHDR and CDR2 SFDVKD. CDR3 length: 14 amino acids. CDR3: CATSDSNPGETQYF. The CDR3 bases are TGTGCCACCAGTGACTCAAACCCGGGGGAGACCCAGTACTTC.